What follows are 18 T cell receptor beta chains derived from one specimen sequenced in a study of persistence of HIV-infected CD4 T cells. Their antigens remain unidentified. Cells were stimulated with overlapping HIV-1 Gag 15-mer peptides. CD40L/CD69 double-negative CD45RO-high memory CD4+ T cells were collected. The immunoSEQ assay was version 4, run in survey mode. TCRdb's table, derived via immunoSEQ multiplex PCR, lists solely in-frame clones and lacks some. The sample lists 30,000 to 45,000 clones; about 85% were seen once. Sequencing was performed on cultured CD4+ T cells from PBMCs, taken from a patient who received antiretroviral therapy. The receptors were gathered from an adult with HIV. The donor label of this sample is uncertain.

The chain uses TRBV3-1 (or the pseudogene TRBV3-2) and TRBJ1-5; D is perhaps TRBD1 (6 bases). The CDR3 extends over 14 amino acids. In germline, CDR1 is LGHDT, CDR2 YNNKEL (reference sequence). Trimming took off 6 bases at V and 3 bases at J, with 12 bases between the two ends. Written as DNA, the CDR3 is TGTGCCAGCAGTATAGGGGGACCCAATCAGCCCCAGCATTTT. Its protein product is CASSIGGPNQPQHF.

The gene calls are TRBV2 and TRBJ1-6; 7 positions agree with TRBD1. V was pared by 7 bases and J by 7 bases, with 10 bases of the junction left unmatched. The CDR3 length is 15 residues. CDR1 and CDR2 from the germline V gene are SNHLY and FYNNEI. CDR3 nucleotides: TGTGCCAGCAAACCTCGACAGGGCGGGAATTCACCCCTCCACTTT. Its protein is CASKPRQGGNSPLHF.

The gene calls are TRBV21-1 and TRBJ1-4; TRBD1 reflects the table's D call only, with no check against the DNA. TRBV21-1 is a pseudogene. This CDR3 is 16 amino acids long. The CDR3 DNA reads TGTGCCAGCAGCAAAAGACCCCCGGGACAGGGCGAAAAACTGTTTTTT. Translation gives CASSKRPPGQGEKLFF.

The chain employs TRBV2 and TRBJ2-1; D is unclear. CDR3 length equals 11 residues. Germline loops: CDR1 SNHLY, CDR2 FYNNEI. The V end lost 5 bases, the J end lost 2 bases, and 1 base lay between the germline ends. The CDR3 loop is CASSTYNEQFF. Written as DNA, the CDR3 is TGTGCCAGCAGTACCTACAATGAGCAGTTCTTC.

The V gene is TRBV29-1, the J gene TRBJ2-7; possibly TRBD1 for D (5 bases). This CDR3 is built from 12 residues. V shed 6 bases and J shed 2 bases, with 11 bases lying between them. Germline V CDR1 and CDR2: SQVTM, ANQGSEA. The CDR3, as DNA: TGCAGCGTCAGGGCCCTTACCTACGAGCAGTACTTC. Translation gives CSVRALTYEQYF.

The chain uses TRBV29-1 and TRBJ2-2; 12 positions agree with TRBD1. The CDR3 consists of 15 residues. V lost 4 bases and J lost 8; bases outside the gene matches: 8. Germline-derived CDR1 and CDR2 are SQVTM and ANQGSEA. The CDR3 sequence is CSVVGTGGVNGELFF. The CDR3 DNA is TGCAGCGTTGTAGGGACAGGGGGCGTGAATGGGGAGCTGTTTTTT.

The chain employs TRBV6-5 and TRBJ1-1; D might be TRBD1 (5 bases). CDR1 and CDR2 from the germline V gene are MNHEY and SVGAGI. The CDR3 extends over 12 amino acids. Trimming removed 9 bases at V and 3 bases at J, with 11 bases between. CDR3 residues: CASESGHTEAFF. Written as DNA, the CDR3 is TGTGCCAGTGAATCAGGGCACACTGAAGCTTTCTTT.

For the CDR3, the DNA is TGTGCCAGCAGCTTAGCCGGGACAGTCTCTAATTCACCCCTCCACTTT. It codes for CASSLAGTVSNSPLHF. The chain combines TRBV7-2 with TRBJ1-6, with 7 positions matching TRBD1. From germline, CDR1 is SGHTA and CDR2 FQGNSA. V gave up 0 bases and J gave up 6 bases; unmatched junction bases: 5. This CDR3 is 16 amino acids long. Drawing the rest from reference TRBV7-2 and TRBJ1-6, the complete variable domain is GAGVSQSPSNKVTEKGKDVELRCDPISGHTALYWYRQSLGQGLEFLIYFQGNSAPDKSGLPSDRFSAERTGGSVSTLTIQRTQQEDSAVYLCASSLAGTVSNSPLHFGNGTRLTVT.

This chain uses TRBV28 with TRBJ1-2; 7 bases are a match to TRBD1. Germline CDR1 is MDHEN and CDR2 is SYDVKM. The CDR3 totals 15 residues. V lost 3 bases and J lost 0; bases outside the gene matches: 4. This CDR3 is CASSLAGGPNYGYTF. In DNA form, the CDR3 reads TGTGCCAGCAGTTTGGCAGGGGGGCCTAACTATGGCTACACCTTC.

The chain has TRBV7-9 and TRBJ1-5; 8 nucleotides line up with TRBD1. V was clipped by 5 bases and J by 5 bases; unmatched bases: 8. This CDR3 has 15 amino acids. In germline, CDR1 is SEHNR, CDR2 FQNEAQ (reference sequence). This chain's CDR3 is CASSLSDREHQPQHF. The DNA of the CDR3 is TGTGCCAGCAGCCTGTCGGACAGGGAGCATCAGCCCCAGCATTTT.

The chain employs TRBV10-3 and TRBJ1-2, with D maybe TRBD1 (5 bases). The V end lost 0 bases, the J end lost 2 bases, and 10 bases lay between the germline ends. This CDR3 region has 15 residues. Germline V lookup: CDR1 ENHRY, CDR2 SYGVKD. CDR3 amino acids: CAISESPGINYGYTF. CDR3 coding DNA: TGTGCCATCAGTGAGTCCCCAGGGATAAACTATGGCTACACCTTC.

The V and J genes are TRBV7-3 and TRBJ2-2; D uncertain. The CDR3 has 15 residues. The V gene's germline CDR1 is SGHTA and CDR2 FQGTGA. The V end was cut by 2 bases, the J end by 1 base, with 8 bases between. CDR3 nucleotides: TGTGCCAGCAGCTTACTACGGAGGAACACCGGGGAGCTGTTTTTT. It is translated as CASSLLRRNTGELFF. Filled out from reference TRBV7-3 and TRBJ2-2, the complete variable domain reads GAGVSQTPSNKVTEKGKYVELRCDPISGHTALYWYRQSLGQGPEFLIYFQGTGAADDSGLPNDRFFAVRPEGSVSTLKIQRTERGDSAVYLCASSLLRRNTGELFFGEGSRLTVL.

The chain uses TRBV29-1 and TRBJ2-7, with D perhaps assigned TRBD1 or TRBD2 (5 bases each). Germline lookup yields CDR1 SQVTM and CDR2 ANQGSEA. The CDR3 spans 14 residues. V gave up 8 bases and J gave up 0 bases, with 17 bases separating them. CDR3 in DNA: TGCAGCATCTTAGGGGACGGAAGCTCCTACGAGCAGTACTTC. Protein product: CSILGDGSSYEQYF.

The chain uses TRBV5-4 and TRBJ2-3, with no clear D. The CDR3 spans 15 residues. Per germline, CDR1 SGHNT and CDR2 YYREEE (reference sequence). The V end was cut by 4 bases, the J end by 2 bases, with 14 bases between. The DNA for the CDR3 is TGTGCCAGCAGCCCCGTTGACGCGGACACAGATACGCAGTATTTT. Translation: CASSPVDADTDTQYF. The whole variable domain, filled in from reference TRBV5-4 and TRBJ2-3, reads ETGVTQSPTHLIKTRGQQVTLRCSSQSGHNTVSWYQQALGQGPQFIFQYYREEENGRGNFPPRFSGLQFPNYSSELNVNALELDDSALYLCASSPVDADTDTQYFGPGTRLTVL.

The chain uses TRBV19 and TRBJ1-2, with D maybe TRBD1 (5 bases). This CDR3 has 13 amino acids. CDR1 LNHDA and CDR2 SQIVND come from the germline V gene (reference sequence). Trimming pared 3 bases from V and 7 bases from J, leaving 12 bases between. CDR3 sequence reads: CASSIAQGGGYTF. The CDR3 coding sequence is TGTGCCAGTAGTATTGCCCAGGGAGGTGGCTACACCTTC.

The rearrangement links TRBV28 to TRBJ2-2; D is ambiguous. Germline V gives CDR1 MDHEN, CDR2 SYDVKM. With 4 bases removed from V and 1 base from J, the gap between germline ends came to 10 bases. The CDR3 sequence is 15 residues long. CDR3 nucleotide sequence: TGTGCCAGCAGTTCCCCCCCAGAGAACACCGGGGAGCTGTTTTTT. Amino acids: CASSSPPENTGELFF. Variable domain in full (rest from reference TRBV28 and TRBJ2-2): DVKVTQSSRYLVKRTGEKVFLECVQDMDHENMFWYRQDPGLGLRLIYFSYDVKMKEKGDIPEGYSVSREKKERFSLILESASTNQTSMYLCASSSPPENTGELFFGEGSRLTVL.

This clone was seen only once. The rearrangement joins TRBV6-5 to TRBJ2-7; TRBD1 agrees at 7 bases. The CDR3 runs 14 residues. From germline, CDR1 is MNHEY and CDR2 SVGAGI. V was pared by 10 bases and J by 1 base, with 10 bases of the junction left unmatched. The CDR3 DNA reads TGTGCCACGGTAGAGGGGGCGCGGTCCTACGAGCAGTACTTC. Translating it yields CATVEGARSYEQYF.

The J gene is TRBJ2-7, the V gene TRBV5-1; 10 nucleotides line up with TRBD1. This CDR3 comprises 13 residues. The trim removed 4 bases at V and 7 bases at J, leaving 5 bases unmatched. The germline V gene encodes CDR1 SGHRS and CDR2 YFSETQ. CDR3 bases: TGCGCCAGCAGCCGACAGGGGGCCGGGGAGCAGTACTTC. As protein: CASSRQGAGEQYF. Based on the CDR3 plus reference TRBV5-1 and TRBJ2-7, the full variable domain is KAGVTQTPRYLIKTRGQQVTLSCSPISGHRSVSWYQQTPGQGLQFLFEYFSETQRNKGNFPGRFSGRQFSNSRSEMNVSTLELGDSALYLCASSRQGAGEQYFGPGTRLTVT.